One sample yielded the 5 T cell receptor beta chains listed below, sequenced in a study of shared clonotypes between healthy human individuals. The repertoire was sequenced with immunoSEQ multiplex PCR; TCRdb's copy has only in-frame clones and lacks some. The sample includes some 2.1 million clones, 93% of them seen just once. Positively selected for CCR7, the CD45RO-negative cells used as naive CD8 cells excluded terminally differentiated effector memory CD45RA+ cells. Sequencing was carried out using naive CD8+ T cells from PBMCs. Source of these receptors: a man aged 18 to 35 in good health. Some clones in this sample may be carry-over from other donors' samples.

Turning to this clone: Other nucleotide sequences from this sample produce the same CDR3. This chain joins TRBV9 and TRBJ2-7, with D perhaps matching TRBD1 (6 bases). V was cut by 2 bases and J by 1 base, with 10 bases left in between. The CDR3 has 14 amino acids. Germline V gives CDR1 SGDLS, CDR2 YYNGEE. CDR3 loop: CASSVGTQSYEQYF. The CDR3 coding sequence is TGTGCCAGCAGCGTCGGGACACAATCCTACGAGCAGTACTTC. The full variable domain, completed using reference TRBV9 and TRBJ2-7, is DSGVTQTPKHLITATGQRVTLRCSPRSGDLSVYWYQQSLDQGLQFLIQYYNGEERAKGNILERFSAQQFPDLHSELNLSSLELGDSALYFCASSVGTQSYEQYFGPGTRLTVT.

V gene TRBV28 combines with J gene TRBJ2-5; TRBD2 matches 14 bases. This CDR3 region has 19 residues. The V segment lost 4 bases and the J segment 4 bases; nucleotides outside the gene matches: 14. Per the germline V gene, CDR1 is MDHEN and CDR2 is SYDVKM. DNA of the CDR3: TGTGCCAGCAGTTCATCCAGACTAGCGGGAGGGCGGGTTGGAGAGACCCAGTACTTC. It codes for CASSSSRLAGGRVGETQYF.

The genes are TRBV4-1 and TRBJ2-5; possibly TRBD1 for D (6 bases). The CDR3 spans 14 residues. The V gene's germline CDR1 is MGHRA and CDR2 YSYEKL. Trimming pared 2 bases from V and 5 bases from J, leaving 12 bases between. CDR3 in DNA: TGCGCCAGCAGCCAAACGGACAGACGCGAGACCCAGTACTTC. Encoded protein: CASSQTDRRETQYF.

In DNA, the CDR3 is TGTGCCAGCAGCTTACGGACAGGGGGTTTAAAGTACAATGAGCAGTTCTTC. It yields the protein CASSLRTGGLKYNEQFF. The chain recombines TRBV7-9 with TRBJ2-1; 10 bases map to TRBD1. Unmatched junction bases numbered 8, after V lost 2 bases and J lost 4 bases. The CDR3 totals 17 residues. The germline gives CDR1 SEHNR, CDR2 FQNEAQ (reference sequence).

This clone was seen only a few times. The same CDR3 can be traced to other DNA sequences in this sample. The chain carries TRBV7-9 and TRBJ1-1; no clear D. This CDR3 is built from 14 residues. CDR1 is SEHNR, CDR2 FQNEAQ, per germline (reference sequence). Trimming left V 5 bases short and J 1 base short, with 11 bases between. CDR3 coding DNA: TGTGCCAGCAGCCCCCCGCGGGGGAACACTGAAGCTTTCTTT. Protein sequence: CASSPPRGNTEAFF.